These T cell receptor beta chains were read from a single sample in a study of spatial heterogeneity in lung cancer. MiXCR, run by TCRdb on the 5' RACE reads, gives a single entry per CDR3 protein. Found here are 4,900 or so distinct CDR3 sequences, roughly 30% of them singletons; the top ten hold 13% to 15%. The sample in question was lung tumor tissue, obtained at surgery. The receptors derive from a male donor with early-stage non-small cell lung cancer. Both conserved end residues are trimmed from each CDR3.

v_gene: TRBV2; j_gene: TRBJ2-7; CDR3aa: ASSDSGRTSSEQY
v_gene: TRBV6-2/TRBV6-3; j_gene: TRBJ1-6; CDR3aa: ASSYDERNSPLH
v_gene: TRBV28; j_gene: TRBJ2-5; CDR3aa: ASAQETQY
v_gene: TRBV5-4; j_gene: TRBJ2-3; CDR3aa: ASSLLGESTDTQY
v_gene: TRBV5-4; j_gene: TRBJ1-1; CDR3aa: ASSRNRGDTEAF
v_gene: TRBV6-5; j_gene: TRBJ2-1; CDR3aa: ASSFLLAPYNEQF
v_gene: TRBV20-1; j_gene: TRBJ2-7; CDR3aa: SALNRDRESYEQY
v_gene: TRBV29-1; j_gene: TRBJ2-1; CDR3aa: SVEDAYSGSHNEQF
v_gene: TRBV28; j_gene: TRBJ2-1; CDR3aa: ASGQGNYNEQF
v_gene: TRBV5-1; j_gene: TRBJ2-1; CDR3aa: ASRPPGPAGVSEQF
v_gene: TRBV30; j_gene: TRBJ2-2; CDR3aa: AWTFAGDNTGELF
v_gene: TRBV6-5; j_gene: TRBJ2-4; CDR3aa: ASSYSPGGGSLNIQY
v_gene: TRBV7-2; j_gene: TRBJ2-7; CDR3aa: ASSLTDRGYEQY
v_gene: TRBV29-1; j_gene: TRBJ2-2; CDR3aa: SARMGVTGELF
v_gene: TRBV28; j_gene: TRBJ2-1; CDR3aa: ASSLQTYNEQF
v_gene: TRBV27; j_gene: TRBJ2-7; CDR3aa: ASSLGQSYEQY
v_gene: TRBV7-3; j_gene: TRBJ2-1; CDR3aa: ASSLGLARNEQF
v_gene: TRBV10-3; j_gene: TRBJ2-7; CDR3aa: ATGQGFYEQY
v_gene: TRBV11-2; j_gene: TRBJ1-4; CDR3aa: ASSYRQGGEKLF
v_gene: TRBV27; j_gene: TRBJ1-2; CDR3aa: ASSSTTGGANYGYT
v_gene: TRBV12-3/TRBV12-4; j_gene: TRBJ1-5; CDR3aa: ASSFAGVGNQPQH
v_gene: TRBV11-2; j_gene: TRBJ2-1; CDR3aa: ASSRGDSRAEQF
v_gene: TRBV7-9; j_gene: TRBJ2-5; CDR3aa: ASSLRGAEETQY
v_gene: TRBV7-2; j_gene: TRBJ1-6; CDR3aa: ASSLMGQGGYSPLH
v_gene: TRBV5-1; j_gene: TRBJ2-7; CDR3aa: ASSPPASGDRNEQY
v_gene: TRBV29-1; j_gene: TRBJ2-7; CDR3aa: SVGTGQGYEQY
v_gene: TRBV7-9; j_gene: TRBJ1-2; CDR3aa: ASSLKGYGYT
v_gene: TRBV18; j_gene: TRBJ1-1; CDR3aa: ASSPIQGLDTEAF
v_gene: TRBV6-5; j_gene: TRBJ1-2; CDR3aa: ASSYGQGIGGYT
v_gene: TRBV19; j_gene: TRBJ2-7; CDR3aa: ASSIWGRAGSFEQY
v_gene: TRBV30; j_gene: TRBJ2-5; CDR3aa: ASRGQETQY
v_gene: TRBV28; j_gene: TRBJ1-5; CDR3aa: ASDNWAGGNQPQH
v_gene: TRBV5-5; j_gene: TRBJ1-2; CDR3aa: ASSLNRGDGYT
v_gene: TRBV11-3; j_gene: TRBJ2-1; CDR3aa: ASSFIAGDHEQF
v_gene: TRBV11-2; j_gene: TRBJ2-3; CDR3aa: ASRPNLDFHTQY
v_gene: TRBV5-1; j_gene: TRBJ1-1; CDR3aa: ASQVYTGTEAF
v_gene: TRBV7-9; j_gene: TRBJ1-3; CDR3aa: ASSKQGNTIY
v_gene: TRBV4-2; j_gene: TRBJ1-6; CDR3aa: ASSQLGAGEFPPLH
v_gene: TRBV5-1; j_gene: TRBJ2-4; CDR3aa: ASSEDGDSSLAKNIQY
v_gene: TRBV20-1; j_gene: TRBJ2-3; CDR3aa: SATSGSGRYSTDTQY
v_gene: TRBV11-3; j_gene: TRBJ2-5; CDR3aa: ASSSTGGAGLQETQY
v_gene: TRBV28; j_gene: TRBJ1-5; CDR3aa: ASSGTPRARAGNQPQH
v_gene: TRBV28; j_gene: TRBJ2-5; CDR3aa: ASSLRIGGVGETQY
v_gene: TRBV29-1; j_gene: TRBJ1-1; CDR3aa: SVDKGMNTEAF
v_gene: TRBV11-2; j_gene: TRBJ2-7; CDR3aa: ASSLGNSYEQY
v_gene: TRBV10-3; j_gene: TRBJ2-2; CDR3aa: ASRPRMGGEGTGELF
v_gene: TRBV23-1; j_gene: TRBJ2-2; CDR3aa: ASSPSTGSTGELF
v_gene: TRBV7-6; j_gene: TRBJ1-2; CDR3aa: ASSDIDRTYGYT
v_gene: TRBV6-6; j_gene: TRBJ1-6; CDR3aa: ASSYSSNSPLH
v_gene: TRBV7-2; j_gene: TRBJ1-1; CDR3aa: ASSKDSYTEAF
v_gene: TRBV5-4; j_gene: TRBJ2-3; CDR3aa: ASSPGGTDTQY
v_gene: TRBV18; j_gene: TRBJ2-6; CDR3aa: ASSPRGEGSGANVLT
v_gene: TRBV7-8; j_gene: TRBJ1-1; CDR3aa: ASSGDRRGRTEAF
v_gene: TRBV11-2; j_gene: TRBJ1-5; CDR3aa: ASSFHSNQPQH
v_gene: TRBV28; j_gene: TRBJ2-7; CDR3aa: ASSLVGTDYEQY
v_gene: TRBV7-3; j_gene: TRBJ2-3; CDR3aa: ASSPGTSTGRQY
v_gene: TRBV5-1; j_gene: TRBJ2-1; CDR3aa: ASSLFHDPPYNEQF
v_gene: TRBV18; j_gene: TRBJ2-5; CDR3aa: ASSQGTSALGETQY
v_gene: TRBV27; j_gene: TRBJ2-1; CDR3aa: EGQGAPSSYNEQF